This is a list of T cell receptor beta chains from one sample in a study of shared clonotypes between healthy human individuals. Clones were read by immunoSEQ multiplex PCR, and TCRdb kept only the in-frame ones, dropping some. Found here are around 2.3 million clones, more than 90% of them singletons; the top ten hold roughly 0.13%. The source material was naive CD4+ T cells sorted from blood. The receptors stem from a man aged 18 to 30 in good health. Each CDR3 is given with its conserved first and last residue. The order of the fields is V gene, clone size, D gene, J gene, CDR3 DNA, CDR3 protein. D genes are given only for firm matches. A clone size is listed for some rows: how often the clone was seen (once, few, many), or a class if it is expanded.

>TRBV29-1|once|TRBD1|TRBJ1-2
TGCAGCGTTCCATACGGGACAGGGCAGTCTAACTATGGCTACACCTTC
CSVPYGTGQSNYGYTF
>TRBV6-6|.|TRBD1|TRBJ2-3
TGTGCCAGCAGATGGGACAGGGCCACAGATACGCAGTATTTT
CASRWDRATDTQYF
>TRBV2|.|.|TRBJ2-7
TGTGCCAGCAGTGAAGACCGGGGGTGGTACGAGCAGTACTTC
CASSEDRGWYEQYF
>TRBV2|.|TRBD2|TRBJ2-5
TGTGCCGGATCGGGGGGAGTCCCGAGGGAGACCCAGTACTTC
CAGSGGVPRETQYF
>TRBV30|.|.|TRBJ1-1
TGTGCCTGGACGCGGGGGAGCACTGAAGCTTTCTTT
CAWTRGSTEAFF
>TRBV20-1|.|TRBD1|TRBJ2-5
TGCCGGGGACAGGAGCAAGAGACCCAGTACTTC
CRGQEQETQYF
>TRBV9|.|.|TRBJ1-2
TGTGCCAGCAGCGTAGATATCACAGGGATCTATGGCTACACCTTC
CASSVDITGIYGYTF
>TRBV19|once|TRBD2|TRBJ2-7
TGTGCCAGTCGCGAGGGAGGGACTACGCAGCAGTACTTC
CASREGGTTQQYF
>TRBV5-1|.|TRBD1|TRBJ2-2
TGCGCCAGCATGGGGACAGCTTCGAACACCGGGGAGCTGTTTTTT
CASMGTASNTGELFF
>TRBV2|.|TRBD2|TRBJ2-5
TGTGCCAGCAGTGAACTAGCGGGGGGCCTCCAGTACTTC
CASSELAGGLQYF
>TRBV28|.|.|TRBJ2-3
TGTGCCAGCAGCACTAGCACAGATACGCAGTATTTT
CASSTSTDTQYF
>TRBV6-1|.|TRBD1|TRBJ2-5
TGTGCCAGCAGTGCCCAAGGACAGGGGGAGACCCAGTACTTC
CASSAQGQGETQYF
>TRBV6-6|.|.|TRBJ1-5
TGTGCCAGCAGTTACTCGTTAGAGGGAAACAATCAGCCCCAGCATTTT
CASSYSLEGNNQPQHF
>TRBV10-1|once|.|TRBJ2-3
TGCGCCAGCAGTGGCCGAGATACGCAGTATTTT
CASSGRDTQYF
>TRBV4-1|.|TRBD1|TRBJ2-7
TGCGCCAGCAGCCACGCCGGACAGACAGGGAGCTCCTACGAGCAGTACTTC
CASSHAGQTGSSYEQYF
>TRBV5-4|.|TRBD1|TRBJ2-5
TGTGCCAGCAGCTTGGTAGGGACAGCCCAAGAGACCCAGTACTTC
CASSLVGTAQETQYF
>TRBV6-5|.|.|TRBJ1-4
TGTGCCAGCAGGCCGGGAACTAATGAAAAACTGTTTTTT
CASRPGTNEKLFF
>TRBV6-6|.|TRBD2|TRBJ2-1
TGTGCCAGCAGCTATAGCGGGAGGGCCCCCTACAATGAGCAGTTCTTC
CASSYSGRAPYNEQFF
>TRBV25-1|.|.|TRBJ2-1
TGTGCCAGCAGTCCAAATGGTCGGGATGAGCAGTTCTTC
CASSPNGRDEQFF
>TRBV27|.|.|TRBJ2-7
TGTGCCAGCAGTTTATCGAAGAGGGGGGCCTACGAGCAGTACTTC
CASSLSKRGAYEQYF
>TRBV5-1|.|.|TRBJ1-3
TGCGCCAGCAGCCCGACAGCGACCTCTGGAAACACCATATATTTT
CASSPTATSGNTIYF
>TRBV5-1|.|TRBD1|TRBJ1-2
TGCGCCAGCAGCTTGGGGACAGGGGGCTCTGGCTACACCTTC
CASSLGTGGSGYTF
>TRBV20-1|.|.|TRBJ2-7
TGCAGTGCTAGACTTCCGGGTGAGCAGTACTTC
CSARLPGEQYF
>TRBV30|.|.|TRBJ2-1
TGTGCCTGGAATCGGCGCCTGACCTGGTCCTACAATGAGCAGTTCTTC
CAWNRRLTWSYNEQFF
>TRBV15|.|TRBD1|TRBJ1-2
TGTGCCACCAGCTCAACGACAGGGTCTGACTATGGCTACACCTTC
CATSSTTGSDYGYTF
>TRBV2|.|TRBD2|TRBJ2-7
TGTGCCAGCAGTGCGCCAGGACTAGCGGCAACCTACGAGCAGTACTTC
CASSAPGLAATYEQYF
>TRBV5-1|.|.|TRBJ1-5
TGCGCCAGCAGCTTGGGGGAAGGACAGAGCAATCAGCCCCAGCATTTT
CASSLGEGQSNQPQHF
>TRBV15|.|TRBD1|TRBJ2-1
TGTGCCACCAGCACACATCGGACAGGGTTAGGTGAGCAGTTCTTC
CATSTHRTGLGEQFF
>TRBV5-4|.|.|TRBJ2-7
TGTGCCAGCAGCTACGGGGTCTACGAGCAGTACTTC
CASSYGVYEQYF
>TRBV2|.|TRBD1|TRBJ1-2
TGTGCCAGCAGTCAGGGACAGGGAAAACAAGGCTACACCTTC
CASSQGQGKQGYTF
>TRBV7-9|.|.|TRBJ1-3
TGTGCCAGCAGCTTCCGGGACACCGACTCTGGAAACACCATATATTTT
CASSFRDTDSGNTIYF
>TRBV5-1|.|.|TRBJ1-1
TGCGCCAGCACAAGAACCCCGGGAGCCACAGGCACTGAAGCTTTCTTT
CASTRTPGATGTEAFF
>TRBV9|.|TRBD2|TRBJ2-3
TGTGCCAGCAGCCTCGCCGCCAGCGGGAGCAAAGATACGCAGTATTTT
CASSLAASGSKDTQYF
>TRBV6-5|.|TRBD2|TRBJ2-7
TGTGCCAGCAGCATTACTAGCGGGGTTACCTACGAGCAGTACTTC
CASSITSGVTYEQYF
>TRBV11-2|.|.|TRBJ2-7
TGTGCCAGCAGCTTAGGTAGGTACTCGGCAGGTACCTACGAGCAGTACTTC
CASSLGRYSAGTYEQYF
>TRBV18|.|.|TRBJ2-2
TGTGCCAGCTCACCGGGCACGAACACCGGGGAGCTGTTTTTT
CASSPGTNTGELFF
>TRBV4-1|.|.|TRBJ1-1
TGCGCCAGCAGCCAAGTAGGGATGAACACTGAAGCTTTCTTT
CASSQVGMNTEAFF
>TRBV10-3|.|.|TRBJ1-5
TGTGCCATCAGTGAGTCTGGGGGTCAGCCCCAGCATTTT
CAISESGGQPQHF
>TRBV11-3|.|TRBD1|TRBJ2-1
TGTGCCAGCAGCTTAGGGGGACAGGGCAAGAACAATGAGCAGTTCTTC
CASSLGGQGKNNEQFF
>TRBV6-5|.|.|TRBJ1-1
TGTGCCAGCAGTAAAGAAGGAAGGGCTGAAGCTTTCTTT
CASSKEGRAEAFF
>TRBV25-1|.|TRBD1|TRBJ2-3
TGTGCCAGCAGTGCCTCCGGGACAGGGGATACGCAGTATTTT
CASSASGTGDTQYF
>TRBV10-3|.|.|TRBJ2-5
TGTGCCATCAGTGAGTCTGACTCCCAGGGAGAGACCCAGTACTTC
CAISESDSQGETQYF
>TRBV28|.|.|TRBJ2-7
TGTGCCAGCACTCGACTCGGACAGTACTACGAGCAGTACTTC
CASTRLGQYYEQYF
>TRBV5-3|.|TRBD2|TRBJ2-7
TGTGCCAGAAGCCACCAGAACAGCGGGAGCAGTGAGCAGTACTTC
CARSHQNSGSSEQYF
>TRBV6-6|.|TRBD1|TRBJ1-2
TGTGCCAGCAGCGGGGACATGACAGGGGGCATCTATGGCTACACCTTC
CASSGDMTGGIYGYTF
>TRBV5-1|.|.|TRBJ2-5
TGCGCCAGCAGCTTGGGAGCTAGCGCAGAGACCCAGTACTTC
CASSLGASAETQYF
>TRBV7-9|once|TRBD1|TRBJ2-2
TGTGCCAGCACCCTGGACAGGAGCACCGCGAACACCGGGGAGCTGTTTTTT
CASTLDRSTANTGELFF
>TRBV20-1|.|.|TRBJ2-7
TGCAGTGCTGTACCCGCAGTAGAGCAGTACTTC
CSAVPAVEQYF
>TRBV30|.|.|TRBJ1-1
TGTGCCTGGAGTAACAGGTTGAACACTGAAGCTTTCTTT
CAWSNRLNTEAFF
>TRBV2|.|TRBD1|TRBJ1-1
TGTGCCAGCAGTTCTCGACAGGGTGGCACTGAAGCTTTCTTT
CASSSRQGGTEAFF
>TRBV5-1|few|.|TRBJ2-3
TGCGCCAGCAGCTTGGAACCCCCAGATACGCAGTATTTT
CASSLEPPDTQYF
>TRBV27|.|TRBD1|TRBJ1-1
TGTGCCAGCAGGACAGGGTTGCGGAACACTGAAGCTTTCTTT
CASRTGLRNTEAFF
>TRBV6-5|.|.|TRBJ2-7
TGTGCCAGCAGTTACGATCGAGGGGGGGGCTACGAGCAGTACTTC
CASSYDRGGGYEQYF
>TRBV6-5|.|.|TRBJ1-1
TGTGCCAGCGGAGGGCAGGGTGCTGAAGCTTTCTTT
CASGGQGAEAFF
>TRBV6-4|.|.|TRBJ1-6
TGTGCCAGCAGTGACGGTTCCTATAATTCACCCCTCCACTTT
CASSDGSYNSPLHF